This T cell receptor beta chain was obtained from a study of blood T cell repertoires in COVID-19. The CDR3 loop spans 12 amino acids. Per the germline V gene, CDR1 is GTSNPN and CDR2 is SVGIG (reference sequence). Libraries were prepared by immunoSEQ multiplex PCR; TCRdb keeps only in-frame clonotypes and omits some of them. The sample gives around 49,000 clones, roughly four fifths of which show up once; roughly 2.5% is in the top ten. The J gene is TRBJ2-4, the V gene TRBV30; no clear D gene. This sequence originates from a woman aged 55-70 years with acute or convalescent COVID-19. Specimen: peripheral blood. The CDR3 DNA is TGTGCGTATGACTTGGCCAAAAACATTCAGTACTTC. Its protein product is CAYDLAKNIQYF. The whole variable domain, filled in from reference TRBV30 and TRBJ2-4, reads SQTIHQWPATLVQPVGSPLSLECTVEGTSNPNLYWYRQAAGRGLQLLFYSVGIGQISSEVPQNLSASRPQDRQFILSSKKLLLSDSGFYLCAYDLAKNIQYFGAGTRLSVL.